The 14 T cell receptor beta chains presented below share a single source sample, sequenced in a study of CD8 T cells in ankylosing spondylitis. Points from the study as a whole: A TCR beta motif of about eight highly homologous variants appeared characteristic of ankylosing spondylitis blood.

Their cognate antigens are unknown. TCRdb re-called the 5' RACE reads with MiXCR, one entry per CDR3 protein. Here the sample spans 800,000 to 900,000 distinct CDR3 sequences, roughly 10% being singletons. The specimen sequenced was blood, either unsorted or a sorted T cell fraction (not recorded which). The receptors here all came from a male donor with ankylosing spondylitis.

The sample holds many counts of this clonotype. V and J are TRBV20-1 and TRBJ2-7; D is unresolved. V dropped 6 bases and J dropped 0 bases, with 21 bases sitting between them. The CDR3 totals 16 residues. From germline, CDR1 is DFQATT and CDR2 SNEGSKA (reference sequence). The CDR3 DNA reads TGCAGTGCCTTTCTCTTTGAGGAAAGAAGCTCCTACGAGCAGTACTTC. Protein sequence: CSAFLFEERSSYEQYF.

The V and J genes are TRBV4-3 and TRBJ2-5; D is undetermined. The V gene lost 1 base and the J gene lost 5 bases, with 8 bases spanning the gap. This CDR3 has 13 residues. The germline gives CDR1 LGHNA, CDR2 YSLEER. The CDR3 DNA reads TGCGCCAGCAGCCAAGTTGCCGGGGAGACCCAGTACTTC. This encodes CASSQVAGETQYF.

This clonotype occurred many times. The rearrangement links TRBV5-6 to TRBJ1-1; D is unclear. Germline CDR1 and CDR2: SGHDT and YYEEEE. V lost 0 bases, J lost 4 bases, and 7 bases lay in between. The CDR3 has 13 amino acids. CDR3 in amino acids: CASSLGWRTEAFF. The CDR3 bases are TGTGCCAGCAGCTTGGGCTGGCGCACTGAAGCTTTCTTT.

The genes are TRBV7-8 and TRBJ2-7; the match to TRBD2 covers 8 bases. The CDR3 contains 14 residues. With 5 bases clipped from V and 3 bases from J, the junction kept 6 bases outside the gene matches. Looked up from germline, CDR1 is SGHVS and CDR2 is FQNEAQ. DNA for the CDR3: TGTGCCAGCAGCCACGGGACTAGGCACTACGAGCAGTACTTC. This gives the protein CASSHGTRHYEQYF.

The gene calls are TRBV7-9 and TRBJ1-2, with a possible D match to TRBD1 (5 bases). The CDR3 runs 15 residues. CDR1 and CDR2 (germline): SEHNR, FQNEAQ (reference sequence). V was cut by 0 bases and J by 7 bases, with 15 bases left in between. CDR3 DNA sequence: TGTGCCAGCAGCTTAGCCCAGACAGACCGCGTTGGCTACACCTTC. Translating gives CASSLAQTDRVGYTF.

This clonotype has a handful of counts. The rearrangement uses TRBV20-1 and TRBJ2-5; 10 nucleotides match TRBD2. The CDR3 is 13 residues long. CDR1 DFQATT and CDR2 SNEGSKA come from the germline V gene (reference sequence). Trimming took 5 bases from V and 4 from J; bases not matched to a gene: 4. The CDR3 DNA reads TGCAGTGCTGAAGCGGGGGGGCCAGAGACCCAGTACTTC. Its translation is CSAEAGGPETQYF.

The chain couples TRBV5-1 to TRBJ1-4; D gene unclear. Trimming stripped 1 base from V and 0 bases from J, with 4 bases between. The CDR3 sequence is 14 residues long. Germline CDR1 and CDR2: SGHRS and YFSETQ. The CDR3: CASSLIPTNEKLFF. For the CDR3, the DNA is TGCGCCAGCAGCTTGATTCCAACTAATGAAAAACTGTTTTTT.

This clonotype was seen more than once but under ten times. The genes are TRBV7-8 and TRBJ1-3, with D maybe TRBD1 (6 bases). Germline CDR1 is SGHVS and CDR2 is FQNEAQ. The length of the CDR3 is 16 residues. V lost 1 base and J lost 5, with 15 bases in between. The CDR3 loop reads CASSLGRGRGRNTIYF. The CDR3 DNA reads TGTGCCAGCAGCTTAGGACGAGGCAGGGGTAGAAACACCATATATTTT.

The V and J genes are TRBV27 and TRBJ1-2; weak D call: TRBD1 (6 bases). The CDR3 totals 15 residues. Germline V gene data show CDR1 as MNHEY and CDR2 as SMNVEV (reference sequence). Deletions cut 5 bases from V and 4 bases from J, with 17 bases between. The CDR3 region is CASSLRTASGYGYTF. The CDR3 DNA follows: TGTGCCAGCAGTCTCAGGACAGCATCGGGCTATGGCTACACCTTC.

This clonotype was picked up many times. As DNA, the CDR3 is TGTGCCAGCAGTTTAGGACAGGAAGCTTTCTTT. It yields the protein CASSLGQEAFF. The chain is built from TRBV12-3 or TRBV12-4 and TRBJ1-1; tentatively, D is TRBD1 (5 bases). V was shortened by 1 base and J by 8 bases, with 5 bases between the two germline ends. This CDR3 region has 11 residues.

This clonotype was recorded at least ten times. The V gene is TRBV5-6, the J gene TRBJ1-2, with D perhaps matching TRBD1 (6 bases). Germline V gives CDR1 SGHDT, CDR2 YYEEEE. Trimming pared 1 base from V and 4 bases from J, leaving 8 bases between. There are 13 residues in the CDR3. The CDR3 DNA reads TGTGCCAGCAGCTTGACAGGGTCCTATGGCTACACCTTC. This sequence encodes CASSLTGSYGYTF.

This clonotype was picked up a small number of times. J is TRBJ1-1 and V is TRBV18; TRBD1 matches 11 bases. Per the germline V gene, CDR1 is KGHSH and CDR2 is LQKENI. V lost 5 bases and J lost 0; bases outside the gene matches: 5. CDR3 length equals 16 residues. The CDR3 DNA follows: TGTGCCAGCTCAAGCCGGACAGGGGGCGTGAACACTGAAGCTTTCTTT. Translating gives CASSSRTGGVNTEAFF.

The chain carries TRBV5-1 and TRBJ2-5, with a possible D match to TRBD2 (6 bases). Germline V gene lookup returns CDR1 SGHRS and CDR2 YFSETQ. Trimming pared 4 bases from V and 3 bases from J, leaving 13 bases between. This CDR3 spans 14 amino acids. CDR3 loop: CASSPAGREETQYF. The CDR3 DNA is TGCGCCAGCAGCCCGGCGGGAAGAGAAGAGACCCAGTACTTC.

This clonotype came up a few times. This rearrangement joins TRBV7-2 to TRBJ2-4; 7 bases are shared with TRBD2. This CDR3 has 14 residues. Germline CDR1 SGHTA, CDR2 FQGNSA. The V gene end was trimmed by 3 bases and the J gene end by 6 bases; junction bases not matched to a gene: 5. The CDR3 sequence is CASSLSTGGNIQYF. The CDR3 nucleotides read TGTGCCAGCAGCTTGTCTACGGGGGGAAACATTCAGTACTTC.